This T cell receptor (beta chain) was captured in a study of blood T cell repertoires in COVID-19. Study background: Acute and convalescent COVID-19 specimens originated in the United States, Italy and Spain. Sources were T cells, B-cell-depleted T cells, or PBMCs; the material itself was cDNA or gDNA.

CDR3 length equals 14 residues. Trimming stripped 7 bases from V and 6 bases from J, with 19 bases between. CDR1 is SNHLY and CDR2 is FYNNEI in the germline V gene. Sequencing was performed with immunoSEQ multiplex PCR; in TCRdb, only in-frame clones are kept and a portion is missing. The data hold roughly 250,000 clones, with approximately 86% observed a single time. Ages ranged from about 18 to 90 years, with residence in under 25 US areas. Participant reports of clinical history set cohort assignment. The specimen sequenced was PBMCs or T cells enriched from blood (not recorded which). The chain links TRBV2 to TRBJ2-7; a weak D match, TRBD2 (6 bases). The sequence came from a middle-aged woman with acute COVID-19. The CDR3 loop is CASTAGPLGFEQYF. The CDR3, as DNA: TGTGCCAGCACCGCGGGACCTTTAGGGTTCGAGCAGTACTTC.